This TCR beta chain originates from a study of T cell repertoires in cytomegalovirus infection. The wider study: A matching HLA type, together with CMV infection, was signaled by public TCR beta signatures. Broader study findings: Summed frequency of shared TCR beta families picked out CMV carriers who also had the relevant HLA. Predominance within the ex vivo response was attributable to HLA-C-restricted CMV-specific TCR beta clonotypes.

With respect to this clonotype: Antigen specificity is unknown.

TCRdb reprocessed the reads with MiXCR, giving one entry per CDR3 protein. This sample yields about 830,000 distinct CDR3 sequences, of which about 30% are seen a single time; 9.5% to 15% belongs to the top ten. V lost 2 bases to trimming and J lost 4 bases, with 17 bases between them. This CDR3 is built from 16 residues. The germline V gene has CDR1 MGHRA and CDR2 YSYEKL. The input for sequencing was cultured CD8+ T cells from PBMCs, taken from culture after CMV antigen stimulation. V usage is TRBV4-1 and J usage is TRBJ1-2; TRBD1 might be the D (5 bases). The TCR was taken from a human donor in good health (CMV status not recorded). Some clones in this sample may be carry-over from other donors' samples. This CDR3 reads CASSQRGTDGPYGYTF. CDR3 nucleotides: TGCGCCAGCAGCCAAAGGGGTACGGACGGACCCTATGGCTACACCTTC.